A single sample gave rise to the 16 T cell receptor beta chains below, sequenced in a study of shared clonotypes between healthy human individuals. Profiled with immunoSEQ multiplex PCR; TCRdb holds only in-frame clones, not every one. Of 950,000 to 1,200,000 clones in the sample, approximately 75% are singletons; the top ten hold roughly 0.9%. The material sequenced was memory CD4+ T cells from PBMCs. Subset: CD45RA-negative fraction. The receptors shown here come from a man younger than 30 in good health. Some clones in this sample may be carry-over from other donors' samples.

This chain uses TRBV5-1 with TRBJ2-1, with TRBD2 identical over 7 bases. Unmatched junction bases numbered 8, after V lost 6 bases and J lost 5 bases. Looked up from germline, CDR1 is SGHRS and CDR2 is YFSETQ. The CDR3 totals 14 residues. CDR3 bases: TGCGCCAGCACCCCCGGGACTATGAACAATGAGCAGTTCTTC. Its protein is CASTPGTMNNEQFF.

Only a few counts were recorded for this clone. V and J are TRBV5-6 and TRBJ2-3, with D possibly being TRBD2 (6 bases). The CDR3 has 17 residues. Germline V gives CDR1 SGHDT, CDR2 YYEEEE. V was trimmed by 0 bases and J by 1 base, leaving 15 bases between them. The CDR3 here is CASSLVGSSVRTDTQYF. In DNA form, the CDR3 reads TGTGCCAGCAGCTTGGTTGGGTCTAGCGTGCGCACAGATACGCAGTATTTT.

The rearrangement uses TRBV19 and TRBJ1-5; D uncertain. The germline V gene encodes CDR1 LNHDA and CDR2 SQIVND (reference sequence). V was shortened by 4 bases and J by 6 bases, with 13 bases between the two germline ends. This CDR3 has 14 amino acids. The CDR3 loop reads CASSTLAGSQPQHF. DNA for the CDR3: TGTGCCAGTAGTACCCTTGCTGGGAGTCAGCCCCAGCATTTT.

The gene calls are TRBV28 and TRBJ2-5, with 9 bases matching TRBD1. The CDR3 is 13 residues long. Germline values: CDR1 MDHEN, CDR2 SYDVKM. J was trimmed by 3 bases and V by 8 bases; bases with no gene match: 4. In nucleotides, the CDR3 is TGTGCCAGCTTGACAGGGGGTAAAGAGACCCAGTACTTC. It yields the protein CASLTGGKETQYF.

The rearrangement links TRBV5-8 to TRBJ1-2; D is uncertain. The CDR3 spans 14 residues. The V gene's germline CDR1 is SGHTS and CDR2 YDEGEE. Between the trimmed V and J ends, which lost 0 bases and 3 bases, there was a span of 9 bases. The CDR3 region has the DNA TGTGCCAGCAGCTTGGGGGCAGTAGACTATGGCTACACCTTC. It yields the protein CASSLGAVDYGYTF. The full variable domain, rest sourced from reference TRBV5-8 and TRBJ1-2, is EAGVTQSPTHLIKTRGQQATLRCSPISGHTSVYWYQQALGLGLQFLLWYDEGEERNRGNFPPRFSGRQFPNYSSELNVNALELEDSALYLCASSLGAVDYGYTFGSGTRLTVV.

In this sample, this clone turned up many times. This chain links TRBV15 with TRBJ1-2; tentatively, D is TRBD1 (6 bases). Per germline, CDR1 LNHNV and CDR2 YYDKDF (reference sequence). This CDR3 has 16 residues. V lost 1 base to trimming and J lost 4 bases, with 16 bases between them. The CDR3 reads CATSRGWDTLGYGYTF. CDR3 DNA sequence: TGTGCCACCAGCAGAGGATGGGACACCCTGGGCTATGGCTACACCTTC.

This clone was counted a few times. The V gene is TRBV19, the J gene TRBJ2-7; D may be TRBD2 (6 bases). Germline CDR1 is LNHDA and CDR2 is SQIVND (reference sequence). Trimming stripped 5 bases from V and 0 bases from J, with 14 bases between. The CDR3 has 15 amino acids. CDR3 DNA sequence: TGTGCCAGTAGTTGGGACTCTTCCAGCTCCTACGAGCAGTACTTC. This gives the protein CASSWDSSSSYEQYF.

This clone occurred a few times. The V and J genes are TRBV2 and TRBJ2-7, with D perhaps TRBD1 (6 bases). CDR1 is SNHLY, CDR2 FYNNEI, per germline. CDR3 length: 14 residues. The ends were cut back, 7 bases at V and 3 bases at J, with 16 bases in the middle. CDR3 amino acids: CASTQQGTLYEQYF. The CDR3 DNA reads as TGTGCCAGCACCCAGCAGGGGACACTCTACGAGCAGTACTTC.

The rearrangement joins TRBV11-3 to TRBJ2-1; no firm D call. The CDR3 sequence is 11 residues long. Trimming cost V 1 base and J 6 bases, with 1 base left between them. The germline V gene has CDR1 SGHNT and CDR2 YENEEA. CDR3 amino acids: CASSLANEQFF. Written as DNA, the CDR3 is TGTGCCAGCAGCTTAGCCAATGAGCAGTTCTTC.

In DNA, the CDR3 is TGTGCCAGCATCCCCCGGGAGGGGACCAACACTGAAGCTTTCTTT. Its protein product is CASIPREGTNTEAFF. This chain links TRBV21-1 with TRBJ1-1. TRBV21-1 is a pseudogene segment. This CDR3 comprises 15 residues.

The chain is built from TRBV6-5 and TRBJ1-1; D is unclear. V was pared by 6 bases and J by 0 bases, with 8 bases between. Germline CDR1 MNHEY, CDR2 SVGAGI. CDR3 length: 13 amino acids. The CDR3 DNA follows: TGTGCCAGCAGCGGGAATATGAACACTGAAGCTTTCTTT. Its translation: CASSGNMNTEAFF.

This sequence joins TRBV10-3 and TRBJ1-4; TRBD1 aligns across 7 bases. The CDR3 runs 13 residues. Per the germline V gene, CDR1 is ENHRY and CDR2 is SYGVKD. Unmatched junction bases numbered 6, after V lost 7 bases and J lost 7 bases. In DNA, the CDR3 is TGTGCCATCACCCAGGGGGTGGGTGAAAAACTGTTTTTT. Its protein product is CAITQGVGEKLFF.

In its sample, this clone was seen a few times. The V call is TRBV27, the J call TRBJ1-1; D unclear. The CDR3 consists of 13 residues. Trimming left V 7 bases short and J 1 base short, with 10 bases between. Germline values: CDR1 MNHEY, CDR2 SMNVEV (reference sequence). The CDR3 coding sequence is TGTGCCAGCACGTTGACGGGGAACACTGAAGCTTTCTTT. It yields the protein CASTLTGNTEAFF.

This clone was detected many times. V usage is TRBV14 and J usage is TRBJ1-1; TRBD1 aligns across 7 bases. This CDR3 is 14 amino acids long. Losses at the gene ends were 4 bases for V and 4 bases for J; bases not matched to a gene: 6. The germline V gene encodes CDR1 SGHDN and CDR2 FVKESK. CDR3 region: CASSRQTGFTEAFF. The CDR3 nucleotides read TGTGCCAGCAGCCGCCAGACAGGGTTCACTGAAGCTTTCTTT.

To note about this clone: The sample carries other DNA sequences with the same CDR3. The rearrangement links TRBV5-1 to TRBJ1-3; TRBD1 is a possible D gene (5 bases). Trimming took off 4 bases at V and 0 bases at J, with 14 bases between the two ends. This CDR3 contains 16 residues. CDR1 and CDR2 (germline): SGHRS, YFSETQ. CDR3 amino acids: CASSLGQGSSGNTIYF. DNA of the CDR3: TGCGCCAGCAGCCTCGGACAAGGAAGCTCTGGAAACACCATATATTTT.

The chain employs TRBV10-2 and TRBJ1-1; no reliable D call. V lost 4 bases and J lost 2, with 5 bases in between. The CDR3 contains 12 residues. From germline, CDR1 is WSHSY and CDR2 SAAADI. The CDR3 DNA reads TGCGCCAGCAGTGCACGCAACACTGAAGCTTTCTTT. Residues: CASSARNTEAFF.